A few counts support the clone carrying this TCR beta chain. Its antigen is undetermined. These data belong to a study of T cells after posttransplantation cyclophosphamide. TCRdb keeps only in-frame clones here, not all; method: immunoSEQ multiplex PCR. Captured here are around 35,000 clones, none seen once; the top ten comprise 6.7%. Study conclusions and caveats: TRB clonality was highly associated with recipient CMV seropositivity and reactivation. Later blood repertoires were often dominated by clones from the donor CD8+ memory compartment.

The CDR3 spans 14 residues. CDR1 is ENHRY, CDR2 SYGVKD, per germline. J was trimmed by 2 bases and V by 10 bases; bases with no gene match: 8. This TCR was recovered from a woman aged 50 to 60 in good health and a related stem cell transplant donor. What was sequenced was PBMCs. This chain connects TRBV10-3 to TRBJ2-5; 9 bases are a match to TRBD2. The CDR3, as DNA: TGTGCCAACGAGACTAGCGGTGTACAAGAGACCCAGTACTTC. Its translation is CANETSGVQETQYF.